The 18 T cell receptor beta chains below come from one sample, sequenced in a study of identical twins. TCRdb redid the calling of the 5' RACE reads with MiXCR, one entry per CDR3 protein. The top ten clones hold under 3% of a sample with fewer than 650,000 distinct CDR3 sequences, 7.5% to 10% of them seen once. These records were also assigned to another study, of yellow fever vaccine responses in identical twins.

The material sequenced was PBMCs. The receptor source for this set is a woman younger than 30 in good health.

This clonotype was seen ten or more times. The genes are TRBV5-6 and TRBJ2-3; no firm D call. CDR1 and CDR2 (germline): SGHDT, YYEEEE. CDR3 length equals 15 residues. V was cut by 0 bases and J by 1 base, with 9 bases left in between. This chain's CDR3 is CASSLDPGRTDTQYF. The CDR3 coding sequence is TGTGCCAGCAGCTTGGACCCCGGACGCACAGATACGCAGTATTTT.

This clonotype has more than one count but fewer than ten. The chain uses TRBV6-2 or TRBV6-3 and TRBJ2-4, with D possibly matching TRBD1 (5 bases). Deletions cut 2 bases from V and 2 bases from J, with 13 bases between. CDR1 MNHEY and CDR2 SVGEGT come from the germline V gene. The CDR3 sequence is 16 residues long. The CDR3 reads CASSYGALTSKNIQYF. In DNA form, the CDR3 reads TGTGCCAGCAGTTACGGGGCGTTAACATCCAAAAACATTCAGTACTTC.

The genes are TRBV2 and TRBJ2-7, with no clear D. This CDR3 region has 14 residues. V lost 3 bases, J lost 0 bases, and 9 bases lay in between. CDR1 and CDR2 (germline): SNHLY, FYNNEI. The CDR3 protein is CASSEYGGSYEQYF. CDR3 coding DNA: TGTGCCAGCAGTGAGTATGGCGGCTCCTACGAGCAGTACTTC.

This clonotype was observed a few times. CDR3 sequence: CSAEGDSYGYTF. The CDR3, as DNA: TGCAGCGCCGAGGGGGACAGCTATGGCTACACCTTC. The chain couples TRBV29-1 to TRBJ1-2; 7 nucleotides agree with TRBD1. CDR3 size: 12 residues. Losses at the gene ends were 7 bases for V and 4 bases for J; bases not matched to a gene: 6. The germline gives CDR1 SQVTM, CDR2 ANQGSEA.

V gene TRBV7-6 combines with J gene TRBJ2-1; 8 bases are shared with TRBD2. The J segment lost 8 bases and the V segment lost 0 bases, leaving 6 bases of the junction unmatched. Germline CDR1 SGHVS, CDR2 FNYEAQ. The CDR3 totals 15 residues. CDR3 sequence (DNA): TGTGCCAGCAGCTTAGCGTACGGGAGGGACTATGAGCAGTTCTTC. Protein product: CASSLAYGRDYEQFF.

V usage is TRBV24-1 and J usage is TRBJ2-2; TRBD1 is a possible D gene (5 bases). Germline V gene lookup returns CDR1 KGHDR and CDR2 SFDVKD. The CDR3 covers 16 residues. Trimming stripped 3 bases from V and 0 bases from J, with 10 bases between. CDR3 amino acids: CATSDLTGSNTGELFF. The CDR3 nucleotides read TGTGCCACCAGTGATCTTACAGGATCGAACACCGGGGAGCTGTTTTTT.

This clonotype was recorded a few times. Its ends do not fully match the called genes, so a read error is possible. The V call is TRBV7-7, the J call TRBJ2-1; possibly TRBD1 or TRBD2 for D (5 bases each). CDR1 is SSHAT, CDR2 FNYEAQ, per germline (reference sequence). The CDR3 totals 14 residues. The CDR3 DNA reads TGTGCTAGCAGCTCCTCTCCAGGGCGGGATGAGCAGTTCTTC. Amino acid sequence: CASSSSPGRDEQFF.

This clonotype was picked up many times. This chain uses TRBV5-1 with TRBJ1-2, with unresolved D. Germline lookup yields CDR1 SGHRS and CDR2 YFSETQ. V lost 0 bases to trimming and J lost 8 bases, with 14 bases between them. This CDR3 region has 14 residues. The CDR3 reads CASSLAPGVEGYTF. Written as DNA, the CDR3 is TGCGCCAGCAGCTTGGCCCCAGGCGTAGAAGGCTACACCTTC.

This clonotype was recorded a few times. The genes are TRBV12-3 or TRBV12-4 and TRBJ1-4; 8 bases align to TRBD1. This CDR3 comprises 14 residues. Trimming cost V 6 bases and J 8 bases; bases outside gene matches: 8. The CDR3 protein is CASSRQGPWEKLFF. The DNA of the CDR3 is TGTGCCAGCAGCCGACAGGGGCCCTGGGAAAAACTGTTTTTT.

This clonotype was found a few times. The rearrangement uses TRBV11-2 and TRBJ2-5; 8 nucleotides line up with TRBD2. The CDR3 sequence is 18 residues long. The V gene end was trimmed by 5 bases and the J gene end by 3 bases; junction bases not matched to a gene: 17. The germline V gene encodes CDR1 SGHAT and CDR2 FQNNGV. Here the CDR3 reads CASSITGRSKAGEETQYF. Here the CDR3 DNA reads TGTGCCAGCAGCATAACAGGGAGGTCGAAAGCGGGAGAAGAGACCCAGTACTTC. Drawing the rest from reference TRBV11-2 and TRBJ2-5, the complete variable domain is EAGVAQSPRYKIIEKRQSVAFWCNPISGHATLYWYQQILGQGPKLLIQFQNNGVVDDSQLPKDRFSAERLKGVDSTLKIQPAKLEDSAVYLCASSITGRSKAGEETQYFGPGTRLLVL.

A few counts support this clonotype. V usage is TRBV5-1 and J usage is TRBJ2-2; D possibly uses TRBD1 or TRBD2 (5 bases each). V lost 1 base and J 4 bases, leaving 14 bases between the germline ends. This CDR3 comprises 16 residues. Germline V gene sequence: CDR1 SGHRS, CDR2 YFSETQ. The CDR3 DNA follows: TGCGCCAGCAGCTTGTTATCCGGGACGGGCACCGGGGAGCTGTTTTTT. Translation gives CASSLLSGTGTGELFF.

This chain connects TRBV3-1 to TRBJ2-2; D unclear. V lost 1 base and J 5 bases, leaving 5 bases between the germline ends. Per germline, CDR1 LGHDT and CDR2 YNNKEL (reference sequence). The CDR3 runs 13 residues. The CDR3 region is CASSQVLTGELFF. For the CDR3, the DNA is TGTGCCAGCAGCCAAGTCTTAACCGGGGAGCTGTTTTTT. The full variable domain, in which reference TRBV3-1 and TRBJ2-2 provide the parts outside the CDR3, is DTAVSQTPKYLVTQMGNDKSIKCEQNLGHDTMYWYKQDSKKFLKIMFSYNNKELIINETVPNRFSPKSPDKAHLNLHINSLELGDSAVYFCASSQVLTGELFFGEGSRLTVL.

The chain couples TRBV5-4 to TRBJ2-1, with 8 nucleotides matching TRBD2. CDR1 and CDR2 (germline): SGHNT, YYREEE (reference sequence). The CDR3 length is 15 residues. J was trimmed by 7 bases and V by 5 bases; bases with no gene match: 11. CDR3 loop: CASSTGLEITNEQFF. The CDR3 DNA reads as TGTGCCAGCAGTACGGGACTAGAGATAACAAATGAGCAGTTCTTC. The entire variable domain, with the rest obtained from reference TRBV5-4 and TRBJ2-1, is as follows: ETGVTQSPTHLIKTRGQQVTLRCSSQSGHNTVSWYQQALGQGPQFIFQYYREEENGRGNFPPRFSGLQFPNYSSELNVNALELDDSALYLCASSTGLEITNEQFFGPGTRLTVL.

V and J are TRBV9 and TRBJ2-1, with a possible D match to TRBD2 (6 bases). Germline loops: CDR1 SGDLS, CDR2 YYNGEE. The CDR3 is 17 residues long. V lost 0 bases and J 2 bases, leaving 15 bases between the germline ends. DNA of the CDR3: TGTGCCAGCAGCGTAGGGTTGGGAGGCGATACCTACAATGAGCAGTTCTTC. Its translation: CASSVGLGGDTYNEQFF. The entire variable domain, with the rest obtained from reference TRBV9 and TRBJ2-1, is as follows: DSGVTQTPKHLITATGQRVTLRCSPRSGDLSVYWYQQSLDQGLQFLIQYYNGEERAKGNILERFSAQQFPDLHSELNLSSLELGDSALYFCASSVGLGGDTYNEQFFGPGTRLTVL.

The sample holds many counts of this clonotype. The chain links TRBV3-1 to TRBJ2-3; 9 nucleotides match TRBD2. Germline CDR1 is LGHDT and CDR2 is YNNKEL (reference sequence). CDR3 length equals 15 residues. The J segment lost 4 bases and the V segment lost 4 bases, leaving 6 bases of the junction unmatched. CDR3 region: CASSPRGGSADTQYF. Here the CDR3 DNA reads TGTGCCAGCAGCCCGCGGGGGGGAAGCGCAGATACGCAGTATTTT.

This clonotype was counted ten times or more. This chain connects TRBV12-3 or TRBV12-4 to TRBJ2-3; TRBD2 matches 10 bases. CDR3 length equals 13 residues. V lost 5 bases to trimming and J lost 13 bases; unmatched junction nucleotides: 9. CDR3 DNA: TGTGCCAGCAGTGACCCTGGACTAGCGGTGGAGTATTTT. Translated: CASSDPGLAVEYF.

This clonotype showed up just a few times. This chain uses TRBV5-1 with TRBJ2-1; TRBD2 aligns across 7 bases. CDR3 length: 14 amino acids. Per the germline V gene, CDR1 is SGHRS and CDR2 is YFSETQ. J lost 8 bases, V lost 4 bases, and 9 bases had no gene match. The CDR3 loop reads CASSPRGGSDEQFF. CDR3 nucleotides: TGCGCCAGCAGCCCCCGGGGCGGGAGTGATGAGCAGTTCTTC.

The chain recombines TRBV24-1 with TRBJ2-7; TRBD2 aligns across 13 bases. This CDR3 is 21 amino acids long. The V gene end was trimmed by 4 bases and the J gene end by 2 bases; junction bases not matched to a gene: 19. Per germline, CDR1 KGHDR and CDR2 SFDVKD. CDR3 sequence (DNA): TGTGCCACCAGTGAGCCTAAACAGGGGTCAGGACTAGCGGGAGCCCCCTACGAGCAGTACTTC. Translating it yields CATSEPKQGSGLAGAPYEQYF.